Shown below are 29 T cell receptor beta chains from a single sample sequenced in a study of blood T cell repertoires in COVID-19. Only in-frame clones appear in the TCRdb table, and some are missing; sequencing was by immunoSEQ multiplex PCR. The data hold 200,000 or so clones, with around 85% observed a single time. Sequenced input: peripheral blood. Source of these receptors: a person aged 65 to 85 with COVID-19, enrolled during active disease.

This rearrangement joins TRBV5-6 to TRBJ2-3; 7 bases map to TRBD2. Germline V gene lookup returns CDR1 SGHDT and CDR2 YYEEEE. Trimming took 2 bases from V and 2 from J; bases not matched to a gene: 8. The CDR3 totals 16 residues. CDR3 nucleotide sequence: TGTGCCAGCAGCTTTATTAGCGGGCAGACCACAGATACGCAGTATTTT. It codes for CASSFISGQTTDTQYF.

The chain links TRBV7-9 to TRBJ2-5; D remains unclear. Germline loops: CDR1 SEHNR, CDR2 FQNEAQ (reference sequence). V lost 5 bases and J lost 1, with 11 bases in between. This CDR3 comprises 14 residues. This chain's CDR3 is CASSPTTLQETQYF. CDR3 nucleotides: TGTGCCAGCAGCCCAACGACTCTCCAAGAGACCCAGTACTTC.

The gene calls are TRBV13 and TRBJ2-3; 12 nucleotides match TRBD2. The CDR3 extends over 16 amino acids. CDR1 and CDR2 from the germline V gene are PRHDT and FYEKMQ (reference sequence). After removal of 10 bases from V and 1 base from J, the junction contained 9 bases not matched to a gene. This CDR3 is CATPGTSGSGTDTQYF. DNA of the CDR3: TGTGCCACCCCCGGGACTAGCGGGTCGGGCACAGATACGCAGTATTTT. Looking up the rest from reference TRBV13 and TRBJ2-3 gives the full variable domain: AAGVIQSPRHLIKEKRETATLKCYPIPRHDTVYWYQQGPGQDPQFLISFYEKMQSDKGSIPDRFSAQQFSDYHSELNMSSLELGDSALYFCATPGTSGSGTDTQYFGPGTRLTVL.

The chain is built from TRBV13 and TRBJ1-3, with D perhaps matching TRBD1 (5 bases). Germline-derived CDR1 and CDR2 are PRHDT and FYEKMQ (reference sequence). V was trimmed by 2 bases and J by 4 bases, leaving 9 bases between them. CDR3 length equals 14 residues. CDR3: CASSLQGLGNTIYF. The DNA for the CDR3 is TGTGCCAGCAGCTTACAGGGTCTCGGAAACACCATATATTTT. The full variable domain, completed using reference TRBV13 and TRBJ1-3, is AAGVIQSPRHLIKEKRETATLKCYPIPRHDTVYWYQQGPGQDPQFLISFYEKMQSDKGSIPDRFSAQQFSDYHSELNMSSLELGDSALYFCASSLQGLGNTIYFGEGSWLTVV.

This clone was seen only a few times. The rearrangement links TRBV10-3 to TRBJ2-7, with TRBD1 matching over 11 bases. CDR3 length: 13 amino acids. The germline V gene has CDR1 ENHRY and CDR2 SYGVKD. V lost 4 bases, J lost 4 bases, and 0 bases stayed unmatched. The CDR3: CAISGDRGYEQYF. Here the CDR3 DNA reads TGTGCCATCAGTGGGGACAGGGGGTACGAGCAGTACTTC.

This clone was observed once. The rearrangement links TRBV6-2 or TRBV6-3 to TRBJ1-5, with 8 nucleotides matching TRBD1. Germline CDR1 and CDR2: MNHEY and SVGEGT. The trim removed 2 bases at V and 6 bases at J, leaving 9 bases unmatched. The CDR3 spans 16 residues. CDR3 amino acids: CASSYTTGDSGQPQHF. CDR3 nucleotide sequence: TGTGCCAGCAGTTACACGACAGGGGACTCGGGTCAGCCCCAGCATTTT.

The count of this clone is one. This rearrangement joins TRBV6-1 to TRBJ1-4, with D possibly being TRBD1 (5 bases). V dropped 1 base and J dropped 6 bases, with 15 bases sitting between them. This CDR3 comprises 16 residues. Germline loops: CDR1 MNHNS, CDR2 SASEGT. DNA of the CDR3: TGTGCCAGCAGTGAAGTGTCCGGGGGAGCGGATGAAAAACTGTTTTTT. Its translation: CASSEVSGGADEKLFF.

As DNA, the CDR3 is TGTGCCAGCAGCTTACCAACAGGGCCTATGAACACTGAAGCTTTCTTT. This codes for CASSLPTGPMNTEAFF. V and J are TRBV5-4 and TRBJ1-1; maybe TRBD1 (6 bases). V was trimmed by 2 bases and J by 0 bases, leaving 14 bases between them. The CDR3 runs 16 residues. Germline V gene data show CDR1 as SGHNT and CDR2 as YYREEE (reference sequence).

The chain recombines TRBV6-5 with TRBJ1-3, with 8 positions matching TRBD1. Trimming at V came to 7 bases and at J to 5 bases, leaving 7 bases not matched to a gene. Germline V gene data show CDR1 as MNHEY and CDR2 as SVGAGI. This CDR3 has 14 amino acids. The CDR3 sequence is CASKDGTGRNTIYF. For the CDR3, the DNA is TGTGCCAGCAAGGACGGGACAGGAAGAAACACCATATATTTT.

The rearrangement links TRBV19 to TRBJ1-4; TRBD1 matches at 7 bases. Germline CDR1 and CDR2: LNHDA and SQIVND (reference sequence). The CDR3 loop spans 15 amino acids. Losses at the gene ends were 6 bases for V and 3 bases for J; bases not matched to a gene: 7. CDR3 loop: CASRLDRAANEKLFF. The CDR3 DNA reads TGTGCCAGTAGACTCGACAGGGCGGCTAATGAAAAACTGTTTTTT.

This clone was seen a few times. This chain joins TRBV28 and TRBJ2-7, with 7 nucleotides matching TRBD2. This CDR3 contains 14 residues. The germline V gene has CDR1 MDHEN and CDR2 SYDVKM. V dropped 5 bases and J dropped 3; count of bases not matched to a gene: 7. The CDR3 DNA is TGTGCCAGCAGTCTCGCGGGAGCCTACTACGAGCAGTACTTC. Its translation: CASSLAGAYYEQYF. Variable domain in full (rest from reference TRBV28 and TRBJ2-7): DVKVTQSSRYLVKRTGEKVFLECVQDMDHENMFWYRQDPGLGLRLIYFSYDVKMKEKGDIPEGYSVSREKKERFSLILESASTNQTSMYLCASSLAGAYYEQYFGPGTRLTVT.

This chain uses TRBV9 with TRBJ1-2; possibly TRBD1 for D (6 bases). CDR1 SGDLS and CDR2 YYNGEE come from the germline V gene. CDR3 length: 15 amino acids. Trimming took 2 bases from V and 8 from J, leaving 19 bases between them. The CDR3 loop reads CASSVAQGPTGGYTF. In DNA form, the CDR3 reads TGTGCCAGCAGCGTTGCACAGGGACCTACGGGAGGCTACACCTTC. Using reference TRBV9 and TRBJ1-2 for the parts outside the CDR3, the full variable domain is DSGVTQTPKHLITATGQRVTLRCSPRSGDLSVYWYQQSLDQGLQFLIQYYNGEERAKGNILERFSAQQFPDLHSELNLSSLELGDSALYFCASSVAQGPTGGYTFGSGTRLTVV.

The rearrangement links TRBV6-2 or TRBV6-3 to TRBJ1-5, with 10 bases that match TRBD1. The V gene's germline CDR1 is MNHEY and CDR2 SVGEGT. Losses at the gene ends were 5 bases for V and 3 bases for J; bases not matched to a gene: 7. The CDR3 sequence is 16 residues long. The CDR3 region has the DNA TGTGCCAGCAGTACCGGGACAGGGGTAAACAATCAGCCCCAGCATTTT. It is translated as CASSTGTGVNNQPQHF.

The rearrangement links TRBV9 to TRBJ1-3; 7 bases line up with TRBD1. J was trimmed by 2 bases and V by 3 bases; bases with no gene match: 8. Germline CDR1 reads SGDLS; CDR2 reads YYNGEE. The CDR3 length is 16 residues. The CDR3 nucleotides are TGTGCCAGCAGCGACCTTAGTAGGGGGCCTGGAAACACCATATATTTT. Translating it yields CASSDLSRGPGNTIYF.

V and J are TRBV4-1 and TRBJ2-7, with 11 bases matching TRBD2. With 5 bases clipped from V and 4 bases from J, the junction kept 10 bases outside the gene matches. Per germline, CDR1 MGHRA and CDR2 YSYEKL. This CDR3 is 16 amino acids long. The DNA for the CDR3 is TGCGCCAGCAGCGTCGACGCTAGCGGGAGGCCATACGAGCAGTACTTC. Its translation: CASSVDASGRPYEQYF.

The chain joins TRBV19 to TRBJ1-6; TRBD1 matches at 9 bases. V lost 5 bases, J lost 10 bases, and 9 bases stayed unmatched. Germline assignment: CDR1 LNHDA and CDR2 SQIVND (reference sequence). This CDR3 contains 15 residues. CDR3 protein: CASSAQGAQMSPLHF. Here the CDR3 DNA reads TGTGCCAGTAGTGCACAGGGGGCGCAAATGTCACCCCTCCACTTT.

The rearrangement links TRBV18 to TRBJ1-1; D unclear. V dropped 6 bases and J dropped 0 bases, with 5 bases sitting between them. This CDR3 has 12 residues. CDR1 KGHSH and CDR2 LQKENI come from the germline V gene. The CDR3: CASSSVNTEAFF. The CDR3 bases are TGTGCCAGCTCGAGTGTGAACACTGAAGCTTTCTTT.

This clone occurred a few times. The rearrangement links TRBV5-8 to TRBJ1-3; D is uncertain. CDR1 and CDR2 from the germline V gene are SGHTS and YDEGEE. The germline V and J ends were trimmed by 4 bases and 4 bases, with 3 bases remaining between them. The CDR3 is 11 amino acids. In DNA form, the CDR3 reads TGTGCCAGCAGCCCGGGAAACACCATATATTTT. This encodes CASSPGNTIYF.

The chain recombines TRBV7-2 with TRBJ1-1; no reliable D call. CDR1 and CDR2 from the germline V gene are SGHTA and FQGNSA. Between the trimmed V and J ends, which lost 5 bases and 5 bases, there was a span of 18 bases. The CDR3 runs to 15 residues. CDR3 coding DNA: TGTGCCAGCAGCACGGGGAAATTGGGGTGGACTGAAGCTTTCTTT. It encodes CASSTGKLGWTEAFF.

V and J are TRBV2 and TRBJ1-1, with 12 bases matching TRBD1. CDR3 size: 14 residues. V lost 1 base to trimming and J lost 11 bases; unmatched junction nucleotides: 5. CDR1 SNHLY and CDR2 FYNNEI come from the germline V gene. CDR3 DNA: TGTGCCAGCAGTGAAGGCCGGGACAGGGGGCCTGCTTTCTTT. Its translation: CASSEGRDRGPAFF.

This chain joins TRBV7-8 and TRBJ2-3; weak D call: TRBD1 (7 bases). V dropped 1 base and J dropped 0 bases, with 14 bases sitting between them. The CDR3 length is 17 residues. Germline lookup yields CDR1 SGHVS and CDR2 FQNEAQ. The CDR3 region is CASSLDLRDSSTDTQYF. CDR3 bases: TGTGCCAGCAGCTTAGATTTGCGGGACAGTAGCACAGATACGCAGTATTTT.

The J gene is TRBJ2-3, the V gene TRBV29-1; the D gene is possibly TRBD1 (6 bases). Germline V gene sequence: CDR1 SQVTM, CDR2 ANQGSEA. Trimming stripped 4 bases from V and 2 bases from J, with 16 bases between. The CDR3 extends over 15 amino acids. The CDR3 DNA reads TGCAGCGTTGTCCTCGGACAGAGTAACACAGATACGCAGTATTTT. Translation: CSVVLGQSNTDTQYF.

The chain uses TRBV10-3 and TRBJ1-2; 7 nucleotides line up with TRBD1. The CDR3 has 15 amino acids. V was clipped by 2 bases and J by 2 bases; unmatched bases: 5. The germline V gene has CDR1 ENHRY and CDR2 SYGVKD. The CDR3 DNA reads as TGTGCCATCAGTGAGGGGGACAGAGAAAACTATGGCTACACCTTC. Protein product: CAISEGDRENYGYTF.

V is TRBV3-1 (or the pseudogene TRBV3-2) and J is TRBJ2-7, with TRBD2 as a possible D gene (6 bases). Germline V gene sequence: CDR1 LGHDT, CDR2 YNNKEL (reference sequence). The CDR3 is made up of 15 amino acids. The germline V and J ends were trimmed by 1 base and 5 bases, with 15 bases remaining between them. The CDR3 is CASSQGWDLFDEQYF. The DNA for the CDR3 is TGTGCCAGCAGCCAAGGCTGGGACTTGTTCGACGAGCAGTACTTC.

This chain connects TRBV5-1 to TRBJ2-7; D uncertain. Germline V gene data show CDR1 as SGHRS and CDR2 as YFSETQ. V lost 2 bases, J lost 0 bases, and 9 bases lay in between. This CDR3 comprises 14 residues. The CDR3 nucleotides read TGCGCCAGCAGCTTTGCGCCCCGCTCCTACGAGCAGTACTTC. Translated: CASSFAPRSYEQYF.

In its sample, this clone was seen once. The rearrangement joins TRBV5-6 to TRBJ1-2; TRBD1 matches 8 bases. The trim removed 1 base at V and 2 bases at J, leaving 4 bases unmatched. Per germline, CDR1 SGHDT and CDR2 YYEEEE. This CDR3 comprises 15 residues. Here the CDR3 DNA reads TGTGCCAGCAGCTTGTTTCAGGGGGCGAACTATGGCTACACCTTC. It codes for CASSLFQGANYGYTF.

This clone was recorded once. This chain connects TRBV18 to TRBJ1-5; D not certain. V was cut by 3 bases and J by 4 bases, with 13 bases left in between. The CDR3 is 15 residues long. Germline lookup yields CDR1 KGHSH and CDR2 LQKENI. The CDR3 DNA is TGTGCCAGCTCACCCTCCCTGGGCACTAATCAGCCCCAGCATTTT. Its translation: CASSPSLGTNQPQHF.

CDR3 amino acids: CASSPILLNTEAFF. CDR3 coding DNA: TGTGCCAGCAGTCCGATACTACTGAACACTGAAGCTTTCTTT. The chain employs TRBV28 and TRBJ1-1; D not certain. This CDR3 contains 14 residues. Germline CDR1 and CDR2: MDHEN and SYDVKM. V dropped 5 bases and J dropped 0 bases, with 10 bases sitting between them.

The chain recombines TRBV2 with TRBJ1-5, with a tentative D call TRBD1 (5 bases). Trimming took off 6 bases at V and 7 bases at J, with 13 bases between the two ends. This CDR3 has 13 residues. Germline CDR1 SNHLY, CDR2 FYNNEI. CDR3 coding DNA: TGTGCCAGCAGGACAGAGTTTTCCCAGCCCCAGCATTTT. It translates to CASRTEFSQPQHF.